A selection of T cell receptor beta chains follows, all from one sample in a study of blood T cell repertoires in COVID-19. Sequenced by immunoSEQ multiplex PCR; TCRdb stores in-frame clones only, minus some. Of more than 95,000 clones listed, more than 80% are singletons. What was sequenced was peripheral blood. The origin of the receptors is a woman in her 70s with acute or convalescent COVID-19. The CDR3 runs from the conserved cysteine through the conserved F or W. Each record gives: CDR3 protein, CDR3 DNA, D gene, J gene, clone size, V gene. The D gene is left open where the match is weak. Not all rows give a size; the values are once, few, many and, for expanded clones, a class.

cdr3_aa: CASSSFRTSSGNTIYF
cdr3_nt: TGTGCCAGCAGTTCCTTCAGGACATCCTCTGGAAACACCATATATTTT
d_call: -
j_call: TRBJ1-3
clone_size: -
v_call: TRBV6-5

cdr3_aa: CASSPTVQETQYF
cdr3_nt: TGTGCCAGCAGCCCGACAGTCCAAGAGACCCAGTACTTC
d_call: -
j_call: TRBJ2-5
clone_size: -
v_call: TRBV6-2/TRBV6-3

cdr3_aa: CASTYRGWDWGLSSGANVLTF
cdr3_nt: TGTGCCAGCACCTACAGGGGCTGGGACTGGGGACTCTCTTCTGGGGCCAACGTCCTGACTTTC
d_call: -
j_call: TRBJ2-6
clone_size: -
v_call: TRBV2

cdr3_aa: CASSSETGAPYGYTF
cdr3_nt: TGTGCCAGCAGCTCGGAGACAGGGGCACCGTATGGCTACACCTTC
d_call: TRBD1
j_call: TRBJ1-2
clone_size: -
v_call: TRBV5-5

cdr3_aa: CASSPPGTGGLTIYGYTF
cdr3_nt: TGTGCCAGCAGCCCGCCCGGGACAGGGGGCCTTACCATCTATGGCTACACCTTC
d_call: TRBD1
j_call: TRBJ1-2
clone_size: few
v_call: TRBV6-2/TRBV6-3

cdr3_aa: CATEREANTEAFF
cdr3_nt: TGTGCCACCGAGCGGGAGGCGAACACTGAAGCTTTCTTT
d_call: -
j_call: TRBJ1-1
clone_size: -
v_call: TRBV10-3

cdr3_aa: CASSLGQGAGQPQHF
cdr3_nt: TGTGCCAGCAGCTTAGGACAGGGGGCCGGACAGCCCCAGCATTTT
d_call: TRBD1
j_call: TRBJ1-5
clone_size: -
v_call: TRBV7-9

cdr3_aa: CASSYSPGGTGELFF
cdr3_nt: TGTGCCAGCAGTTACTCCCCCGGGGGCACCGGGGAGCTGTTTTTT
d_call: -
j_call: TRBJ2-2
clone_size: few
v_call: TRBV6-2/TRBV6-3

cdr3_aa: CASSRNRGNTEAFF
cdr3_nt: TGTGCCAGCAGTCGAAACAGGGGGAACACTGAAGCTTTCTTT
d_call: TRBD1
j_call: TRBJ1-1
clone_size: -
v_call: TRBV6-5

cdr3_aa: CSVGQGSPYEQYF
cdr3_nt: TGCAGCGTTGGACAGGGTTCCCCCTACGAGCAGTACTTC
d_call: TRBD1
j_call: TRBJ2-7
clone_size: -
v_call: TRBV29-1

cdr3_aa: CASSYFGNSPLHF
cdr3_nt: TGTGCCAGCAGTTACTTCGGGAATTCACCCCTCCACTTT
d_call: -
j_call: TRBJ1-6
clone_size: -
v_call: TRBV6-2/TRBV6-3

cdr3_aa: CASSSGLAEADTQYF
cdr3_nt: TGTGCCAGCAGCTCGGGACTAGCGGAGGCAGATACGCAGTATTTT
d_call: TRBD2
j_call: TRBJ2-3
clone_size: few
v_call: TRBV11-3

cdr3_aa: CASSQYRGYYEQYF
cdr3_nt: TGTGCCAGCAGCCAATACAGGGGCTACTACGAGCAGTACTTC
d_call: TRBD1
j_call: TRBJ2-7
clone_size: -
v_call: TRBV3-1/TRBV3-2

cdr3_aa: CASSLNRLETQYF
cdr3_nt: TGTGCCAGCAGCTTAAACCGACTGGAGACCCAGTACTTC
d_call: -
j_call: TRBJ2-5
clone_size: once
v_call: TRBV7-3

cdr3_aa: CASSPRQGVQNGYTF
cdr3_nt: TGTGCCAGCAGTCCACGACAGGGAGTACAAAATGGCTACACCTTC
d_call: TRBD1
j_call: TRBJ1-2
clone_size: few
v_call: TRBV28

cdr3_aa: CASSPQAGQMYNSPLHF
cdr3_nt: TGCGCCAGCAGCCCTCAGGCCGGACAGATGTATAATTCACCCCTCCACTTT
d_call: -
j_call: TRBJ1-6
clone_size: -
v_call: TRBV5-1

cdr3_aa: CASSSEGGSYEQYF
cdr3_nt: TGTGCCAGCAGCTCGGAGGGCGGGTCCTACGAGCAGTACTTC
d_call: -
j_call: TRBJ2-7
clone_size: -
v_call: TRBV9

cdr3_aa: CASSEAEGYTIYF
cdr3_nt: TGTGCCAGCAGTGAAGCGGAGGGCTACACCATATATTTT
d_call: -
j_call: TRBJ1-3
clone_size: -
v_call: TRBV2

cdr3_aa: CASSQVTGDTQYF
cdr3_nt: TGTGCCAGCAGCCAAGTTACGGGAGATACGCAGTATTTT
d_call: -
j_call: TRBJ2-3
clone_size: -
v_call: TRBV4-2

cdr3_aa: CASSLEHSGNTIYF
cdr3_nt: TGTGCCAGCAGCTTAGAACACTCTGGAAACACCATATATTTT
d_call: -
j_call: TRBJ1-3
clone_size: few
v_call: TRBV11-2

cdr3_aa: CAWSRQTPTGNTIYF
cdr3_nt: TGTGCCTGGAGTAGACAGACACCCACTGGAAACACCATATATTTT
d_call: -
j_call: TRBJ1-3
clone_size: -
v_call: TRBV30

cdr3_aa: CASSFVGNTIYF
cdr3_nt: TGTGCCAGCAGTTTCGTAGGAAACACCATATATTTT
d_call: -
j_call: TRBJ1-3
clone_size: -
v_call: TRBV6-6

cdr3_aa: CASSATSGKYNEQFF
cdr3_nt: TGTGCCAGCAGCGCCACTAGCGGAAAATACAATGAGCAGTTCTTC
d_call: TRBD2
j_call: TRBJ2-1
clone_size: -
v_call: TRBV9

cdr3_aa: CASKTTGDSGNTIYF
cdr3_nt: TGCGCCAGCAAGACTACAGGGGACTCTGGAAACACCATATATTTT
d_call: TRBD1
j_call: TRBJ1-3
clone_size: -
v_call: TRBV10-2

cdr3_aa: CASSYSRPTGGNGYTF
cdr3_nt: TGTGCCAGCAGTTACTCGAGACCCACAGGGGGCAATGGCTACACCTTC
d_call: TRBD1
j_call: TRBJ1-2
clone_size: -
v_call: TRBV6-5

cdr3_aa: CASSQITGAGNEQFF
cdr3_nt: TGTGCCAGCAGTCAAATAACAGGGGCGGGCAATGAGCAGTTCTTC
d_call: TRBD1
j_call: TRBJ2-1
clone_size: -
v_call: TRBV6-5

cdr3_aa: CASSLGPSGRGYEQYF
cdr3_nt: TGCGCCAGCAGCTTGGGGCCTAGCGGGCGGGGCTACGAGCAGTACTTC
d_call: TRBD2
j_call: TRBJ2-7
clone_size: few
v_call: TRBV5-1

cdr3_aa: CATSDSGQGLNYGYTF
cdr3_nt: TGTGCCACCAGTGATTCAGGACAGGGCTTGAACTATGGCTACACCTTC
d_call: TRBD1
j_call: TRBJ1-2
clone_size: -
v_call: TRBV24-1

cdr3_aa: CASSSGSSGNTIYF
cdr3_nt: TGTGCCAGCAGTTCTGGGAGCTCTGGAAACACCATATATTTT
d_call: -
j_call: TRBJ1-3
clone_size: -
v_call: TRBV28

cdr3_aa: CASRLTPTGGNYGYTF
cdr3_nt: TGTGCCAGCAGATTAACCCCGACAGGGGGGAACTATGGCTACACCTTC
d_call: TRBD1
j_call: TRBJ1-2
clone_size: -
v_call: TRBV5-6

cdr3_aa: CASSYSAGRNTEAFF
cdr3_nt: TGTGCCAGCAGTTACTCGGCAGGGCGGAACACTGAAGCTTTCTTT
d_call: -
j_call: TRBJ1-1
clone_size: -
v_call: TRBV6-5

cdr3_aa: CASTKQGDYGYTF
cdr3_nt: TGTGCCAGCACTAAACAGGGGGACTATGGCTACACCTTC
d_call: TRBD1
j_call: TRBJ1-2
clone_size: -
v_call: TRBV25-1

cdr3_aa: CASSEFPLGTEAFF
cdr3_nt: TGCGCCAGCAGTGAGTTCCCCCTCGGCACTGAAGCTTTCTTT
d_call: -
j_call: TRBJ1-1
clone_size: -
v_call: TRBV10-2

cdr3_aa: CASSLDPRDRLFF
cdr3_nt: TGCGCCAGCAGCTTGGACCCCCGTGACAGGTTGTTTTTT
d_call: -
j_call: TRBJ1-4
clone_size: few
v_call: TRBV5-1

cdr3_aa: CASSHRESTNEKLFF
cdr3_nt: TGTGCCAGCTCACACAGGGAATCAACTAATGAAAAACTGTTTTTT
d_call: -
j_call: TRBJ1-4
clone_size: -
v_call: TRBV18

cdr3_aa: CASSPNANSPLHF
cdr3_nt: TGTGCCAGTAGTCCAAACGCGAATTCACCCCTCCACTTT
d_call: -
j_call: TRBJ1-6
clone_size: -
v_call: TRBV19

cdr3_aa: CASSLAPGEDEQFF
cdr3_nt: TGCGCCAGCAGCTTGGCCCCGGGGGAGGATGAGCAGTTCTTC
d_call: -
j_call: TRBJ2-1
clone_size: -
v_call: TRBV5-1

cdr3_aa: CASSEHSLGGYGYTF
cdr3_nt: TGTGCCAGCAGTGAACACTCTCTAGGTGGCTATGGCTACACCTTC
d_call: -
j_call: TRBJ1-2
clone_size: -
v_call: TRBV6-1

cdr3_aa: CASAPLAGEYYEQYF
cdr3_nt: TGTGCCAGCGCACCCCTAGCGGGGGAGTACTACGAGCAGTACTTC
d_call: TRBD2
j_call: TRBJ2-7
clone_size: -
v_call: TRBV7-6

cdr3_aa: CASSLDGPSLFLADTQYF
cdr3_nt: TGCGCCAGCAGCTTGGACGGTCCGTCCCTGTTCTTGGCAGATACGCAGTATTTT
d_call: -
j_call: TRBJ2-3
clone_size: -
v_call: TRBV5-1

cdr3_aa: CASSPGCLTDTQYF
cdr3_nt: TGTGCCAGCAGTCCCGGGTGCCTCACAGATACGCAGTATTTT
d_call: -
j_call: TRBJ2-3
clone_size: -
v_call: TRBV3-1/TRBV3-2

cdr3_aa: CASSGTGTFANTGELFF
cdr3_nt: TGTGCCAGTAGTGGGACAGGGACTTTCGCGAACACCGGGGAGCTGTTTTTT
d_call: TRBD1
j_call: TRBJ2-2
clone_size: -
v_call: TRBV19

cdr3_aa: CASSTGTGDFHYGYTF
cdr3_nt: TGTGCCAGCAGCACCGGGACAGGGGATTTTCACTATGGCTACACCTTC
d_call: TRBD1
j_call: TRBJ1-2
clone_size: -
v_call: TRBV5-4

cdr3_aa: CASSSTVRGQPQHF
cdr3_nt: TGTGCCAGCAGTTCCACAGTACGGGGTCAGCCCCAGCATTTT
d_call: -
j_call: TRBJ1-5
clone_size: -
v_call: TRBV6-2/TRBV6-3

cdr3_aa: CSASPLDAPLAGGRYNEQFF
cdr3_nt: TGCAGTGCTAGTCCCTTAGATGCCCCACTAGCGGGAGGAAGGTACAATGAGCAGTTCTTC
d_call: TRBD2
j_call: TRBJ2-1
clone_size: -
v_call: TRBV20-1

cdr3_aa: CASSSQGPSTDTQYF
cdr3_nt: TGTGCCAGCTCCTCTCAGGGGCCTAGCACAGATACGCAGTATTTT
d_call: -
j_call: TRBJ2-3
clone_size: -
v_call: TRBV18

cdr3_aa: CAWSPGLTTDTQYF
cdr3_nt: TGTGCCTGGAGTCCGGGACTTACCACAGATACGCAGTATTTT
d_call: -
j_call: TRBJ2-3
clone_size: -
v_call: TRBV30

cdr3_aa: CASSEGGGNNQPQHF
cdr3_nt: TGTGCCAGCAGTGAAGGAGGCGGGAACAATCAGCCCCAGCATTTT
d_call: -
j_call: TRBJ1-5
clone_size: -
v_call: TRBV2

cdr3_aa: CASSLAGLAGGYEQFF
cdr3_nt: TGCGCCAGCAGCTTGGCCGGACTAGCGGGAGGATACGAGCAGTTCTTC
d_call: TRBD2
j_call: TRBJ2-1
clone_size: -
v_call: TRBV5-1

cdr3_aa: CAWNQGAGETQYF
cdr3_nt: TGTGCCTGGAATCAGGGGGCGGGGGAGACCCAGTACTTC
d_call: TRBD1
j_call: TRBJ2-5
clone_size: few
v_call: TRBV30

cdr3_aa: CASSSPGGMNTEAFF
cdr3_nt: TGTGCCAGCAGCTCCCCGGGCGGGATGAACACTGAAGCTTTCTTT
d_call: -
j_call: TRBJ1-1
clone_size: once
v_call: TRBV7-9

cdr3_aa: CASSLRTSGRNTGELFF
cdr3_nt: TGTGCCAGCAGCTTAAGGACTAGCGGGAGGAACACCGGGGAGCTGTTTTTT
d_call: TRBD2
j_call: TRBJ2-2
clone_size: -
v_call: TRBV7-3

cdr3_aa: CASSPGTSSYNEQFF
cdr3_nt: TGCGCCAGCAGCCCTGGGACTAGTTCTTACAATGAGCAGTTCTTC
d_call: TRBD2
j_call: TRBJ2-1
clone_size: -
v_call: TRBV4-3

cdr3_aa: CASSGGDRNTGELFF
cdr3_nt: TGTGCCAGCAGCGGTGGTGATAGGAACACCGGGGAGCTGTTTTTT
d_call: -
j_call: TRBJ2-2
clone_size: -
v_call: TRBV5-6